These 11 T cell receptor beta chains share one sample of origin, sequenced in a study of beta chain features in type 1 diabetes. Expressed TCRB transcripts were sequenced after all isolated RNA was converted to cDNA. Assay: immunoSEQ multiplex PCR; the TCRdb copy retains only in-frame clones and omits some. The sample consists of about 620,000 clones, roughly a sixth of them appearing once. The sequenced material came from naive CD4+ T cells from blood. These receptor sequences come from a man between 18 and 35 years old in good health.

The table lists this clone with a few counts. The rearrangement joins TRBV2 to TRBJ2-1, with D perhaps TRBD1 or TRBD2 (7 bases each). The V gene's germline CDR1 is SNHLY and CDR2 FYNNEI. The CDR3 totals 17 residues. The V end lost 8 bases, the J end lost 9 bases, and 29 bases lay between the germline ends. CDR3 nucleotide sequence: TGTGCCAGCGTACCAACCGGGTTCCAGGGGGGGTACGGTGAGCAGTTCTTC. Encoded protein: CASVPTGFQGGYGEQFF. The whole variable domain, remainder taken from reference TRBV2 and TRBJ2-1, is EPEVTQTPSHQVTQMGQEVILRCVPISNHLYFYWYRQILGQKVEFLVSFYNNEISEKSEIFDDQFSVERPDGSNFTLKIRSTKLEDSAMYFCASVPTGFQGGYGEQFFGPGTRLTVL.

The table lists this clone with a few counts. The gene calls are TRBV25-1 and TRBJ2-3, with 11 bases aligning to TRBD2. The CDR3 is 16 amino acids. J gave up 2 bases and V 5 bases, and 6 bases lay outside the gene matches. CDR1 and CDR2 from the germline V gene are MGHDK and SYGVNS. CDR3 loop: CASSYRLAGYTDTQYF. CDR3 DNA sequence: TGTGCCAGCAGTTACCGACTAGCGGGGTACACAGATACGCAGTATTTT.

J is TRBJ2-5 and V is TRBV11-2, with TRBD1 matching over 7 bases. The CDR3 is made up of 17 amino acids. With V trimmed by 3 bases and J by 2 bases, 12 bases remained unmatched. Germline assignment: CDR1 SGHAT and CDR2 FQNNGV. The CDR3 region is CASSLPLYRGGQETQYF. The CDR3 region has the DNA TGTGCCAGCAGCTTGCCGTTATACAGGGGTGGGCAAGAGACCCAGTACTTC.

V and J are TRBV7-9 and TRBJ1-3; D remains unclear. With 2 bases removed from V and 0 bases from J, the gap between germline ends came to 5 bases. The CDR3 covers 14 residues. Germline V gene data show CDR1 as SEHNR and CDR2 as FQNEAQ (reference sequence). The CDR3 DNA reads TGTGCCAGCAGCTTAACAGACTCTGGAAACACCATATATTTT. Its translation: CASSLTDSGNTIYF.

The table lists this clone with a few counts. V is TRBV5-1 and J is TRBJ1-2, with D unclear. Germline values: CDR1 SGHRS, CDR2 YFSETQ. CDR3 size: 14 residues. V dropped 1 base and J dropped 6 bases, with 13 bases sitting between them. The CDR3 DNA reads TGCGCCAGCAGCTTGATTAAGGGCACAGATGGCTACACCTTC. Translated: CASSLIKGTDGYTF.

Only a few counts were recorded for this clone. The V and J genes are TRBV18 and TRBJ2-5, with 10 positions matching TRBD2. From germline, CDR1 is KGHSH and CDR2 LQKENI. The CDR3 contains 16 residues. V trimming: 1 base; J trimming: 2 bases; junction bases outside the gene matches: 4. CDR3 sequence (DNA): TGTGCCAGCTCACCACGGGCTAGCGGGAGACAAGAGACCCAGTACTTC. Translating it yields CASSPRASGRQETQYF. Complete variable domain (other parts from reference TRBV18 and TRBJ2-5): NAGVMQNPRHLVRRRGQEARLRCSPMKGHSHVYWYRQLPEEGLKFMVYLQKENIIDESGMPKERFSAEFPKEGPSILRIQQVVRGDSAAYFCASSPRASGRQETQYFGPGTRLLVL.

The gene calls are TRBV27 and TRBJ2-5; no definite D call. The CDR3 totals 14 residues. Trimming cost V 0 bases and J 4 bases, with 9 bases left between them. CDR1 is MNHEY and CDR2 is SMNVEV in the germline V gene (reference sequence). The CDR3: CASSLSSVGETQYF. In DNA form, the CDR3 reads TGTGCCAGCAGTTTATCGTCCGTAGGAGAGACCCAGTACTTC.

The chain couples TRBV28 to TRBJ2-5; 7 bases map to TRBD2. This CDR3 is 16 amino acids long. With V trimmed by 3 bases and J by 5 bases, 12 bases remained unmatched. CDR1 and CDR2 (germline): MDHEN, SYDVKM. CDR3 amino acids: CASSFLRWGGEETQYF. CDR3 DNA sequence: TGTGCCAGCAGTTTCTTGCGGTGGGGAGGGGAGGAGACCCAGTACTTC.

This clone occurred a few times. At one boundary the junction diverges from the germline segment, which might be a read error. V gene TRBV6-1 combines with J gene TRBJ2-3; 9 bases match TRBD1. Germline values: CDR1 MNHNS, CDR2 SASEGT. The CDR3 loop spans 20 amino acids. DNA for the CDR3: TGTGCCAGCAGTAAAGCCCCGGGACAGGGAAGGAAGGCTAGCACAGATACGCAGTATTTT. This sequence encodes CASSKAPGQGRKASTDTQYF.

The CDR3 nucleotides are TGCGCCAGCAGCTTAGCCGACAGGGGCACCGGGGAGCTGTTTTTT. It translates to CASSLADRGTGELFF. This chain connects TRBV5-1 to TRBJ2-2; 8 positions match TRBD1. Looked up from germline, CDR1 is SGHRS and CDR2 is YFSETQ. This CDR3 contains 15 residues. V was clipped by 2 bases and J by 4 bases; unmatched bases: 4.

The chain couples TRBV7-3 to TRBJ1-5; D not certain. The ends were cut back, 5 bases at V and 0 bases at J, with 11 bases in the middle. Germline CDR1 reads SGHTA; CDR2 reads FQGTGA. The CDR3 consists of 15 residues. This CDR3 is CASSTDGYSNQPQHF. DNA of the CDR3: TGTGCCAGCAGCACAGACGGGTATAGCAATCAGCCCCAGCATTTT.